This T cell receptor beta chain was recovered during a study of T cell repertoires in cytomegalovirus infection. Background on the study: Public TCR beta signature analysis indicated the presence of both CMV infection and matching HLA type. Whole-study results and caveats: The response measured ex vivo was dominated by TCR beta clonotypes (HLA-C-restricted and CMV-specific). Identification of carriers of CMV plus the relevant HLA was achieved through cumulative public TCR beta family frequency.

This clonotype was counted many times. Its antigen is as yet unknown. With 8 bases clipped from V and 8 bases from J, the junction kept 4 bases outside the gene matches. This CDR3 is 13 amino acids long. TCRdb re-derived calls from the reads in MiXCR, one entry per CDR3 protein. The sample carries over 200,000 distinct CDR3 sequences, about 13% recorded once. Sequencing used PBMCs. The chain employs TRBV12-3 or TRBV12-4 and TRBJ2-1; 12 bases are shared with TRBD2. This clonotype was obtained from a human donor in good health (CMV status not recorded). Some clones in this sample may be carry-over from other donors' samples. In nucleotides, the CDR3 is TGTGCCAGCGGACTAGCGGGAAGGTATGAGCAGTTCTTC. Amino acids: CASGLAGRYEQFF.